Below are 4 T cell receptor beta chains sequenced from a single sample in a study of cytomegalovirus exposure and HLA in healthy donors. A multiplex PCR was run with 60 Vbeta primers and 13 Jbeta primers. The repertoire was sequenced with immunoSEQ multiplex PCR; TCRdb's copy has only in-frame clones and lacks some. The profile shows some 170,000 clones, 81% of them singletons. The sample consisted of PBMCs. The receptor set was obtained from a woman between 25 and 40 years old in good health and CMV-seronegative.

The rearrangement uses TRBV19 and TRBJ1-5, with TRBD1 matching 8 bases. Germline V CDR1 and CDR2: LNHDA, SQIVND (reference sequence). V was clipped by 6 bases and J by 9 bases; unmatched bases: 10. CDR3 length: 14 amino acids. The CDR3: CASRKTGAERPQHF. The CDR3 DNA sequence: TGTGCCAGTAGGAAGACAGGGGCGGAGCGGCCCCAGCATTTT.

The rearrangement links TRBV6-5 to TRBJ2-3, with D possibly TRBD2 on 6 matching bases. The ends were cut back, 2 bases at V and 6 bases at J, with 18 bases in the middle. Germline loops: CDR1 MNHEY, CDR2 SVGAGI. The CDR3 extends over 16 amino acids. CDR3 region: CASSYPTERGIDTQYF. The DNA for the CDR3 is TGTGCCAGCAGTTACCCCACTGAACGCGGGATCGATACGCAGTATTTT.

V is TRBV29-1 and J is TRBJ2-5, with 7 bases aligning to TRBD2. J gave up 5 bases and V 0 bases, and 6 bases lay outside the gene matches. This CDR3 spans 14 amino acids. From germline, CDR1 is SQVTM and CDR2 ANQGSEA. The CDR3 region is CSVEDPGGGETQYF. The CDR3 DNA reads TGCAGCGTTGAAGATCCCGGGGGAGGGGAGACCCAGTACTTC. The full variable domain, rest sourced from reference TRBV29-1 and TRBJ2-5, is SAVISQKPSRDICQRGTSLTIQCQVDSQVTMMFWYRQQPGQSLTLIATANQGSEATYESGFVIDKFPISRPNLTFSTLTVSNMSPEDSSIYLCSVEDPGGGETQYFGPGTRLLVL.

To note about this clone: One junction end disagrees with the germline gene, perhaps due to a read error. This chain connects TRBV7-7 to TRBJ2-2; a weak D match, TRBD1 (6 bases). Germline loops: CDR1 SSHAT, CDR2 FNYEAQ (reference sequence). The CDR3 spans 13 residues. DNA for the CDR3: TGTGCTAGCAGCCAAAGGGGGACCGGGGAGCTGTTTTTT. Protein product: CASSQRGTGELFF.